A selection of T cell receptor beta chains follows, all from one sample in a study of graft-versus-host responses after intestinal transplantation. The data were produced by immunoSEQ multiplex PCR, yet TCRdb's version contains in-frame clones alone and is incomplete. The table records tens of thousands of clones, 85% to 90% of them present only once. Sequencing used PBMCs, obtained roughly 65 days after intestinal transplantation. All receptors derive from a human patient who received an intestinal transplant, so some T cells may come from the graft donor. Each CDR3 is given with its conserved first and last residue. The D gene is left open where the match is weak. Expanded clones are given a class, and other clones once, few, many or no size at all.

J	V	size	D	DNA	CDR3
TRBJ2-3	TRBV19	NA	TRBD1	TGTGCCAGTAGTAGGGACAGGGGGCTGTCAGATACGCAGTATTTT	CASSRDRGLSDTQYF
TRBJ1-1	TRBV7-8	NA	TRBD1	TGTGCCAGCAGCTTACTCAGGGGGGAAGGGCCAAACACTGAAGCTTTCTTT	CASSLLRGEGPNTEAFF
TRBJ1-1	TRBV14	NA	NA	TGTGCCAGCAGCCTCGGGGGGGGGAACACTGAAGCTTTCTTT	CASSLGGGNTEAFF
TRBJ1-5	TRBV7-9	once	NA	TGTGCCAGCAGCGCCGCTGGGACGGGGAGCAATCAGCCCCAGCATTTT	CASSAAGTGSNQPQHF
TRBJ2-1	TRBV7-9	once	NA	TGTGCCAGCAGCCCCCGTCTGGACAACAATGAGCAGTTCTTC	CASSPRLDNNEQFF
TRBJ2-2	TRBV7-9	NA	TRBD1	TGTGCCAGCAGCTTACTGGACAGGACCACCGGGGAGCTGTTTTTT	CASSLLDRTTGELFF
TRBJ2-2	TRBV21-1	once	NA	TGTGCCAGCAGCAAAAGCGGGCAAACCGGGACACCCACCGGGGAGCTGTTTTTT	CASSKSGQTGTPTGELFF
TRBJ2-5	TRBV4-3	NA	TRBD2	TGCGCCAGCAGCCAAGACCCCCACTCTAGCGGTCAAGAGACCCAGTACTTC	CASSQDPHSSGQETQYF
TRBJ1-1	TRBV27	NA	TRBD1	TGTGCCAGCAGCTATTCGGACAGGGACACTGAAGCTTTCTTT	CASSYSDRDTEAFF
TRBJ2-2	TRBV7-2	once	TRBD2	TGTGCCAGCAGCTTAGGGGGACTAGCGGGGGCAGCCGGGGAGCTGTTTTTT	CASSLGGLAGAAGELFF
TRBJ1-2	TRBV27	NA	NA	TGTGCCAGCAGTTTATCGGCAGGGAACTATGGCTACACCTTC	CASSLSAGNYGYTF
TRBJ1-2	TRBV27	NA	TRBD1	TGTGCCCTCCGGGACAGGGGCCATGGCTACACCTTC	CALRDRGHGYTF
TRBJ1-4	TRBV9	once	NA	TGTGCCAGCAGCCCCCGGACGGGGGGGGAGGCGACTAATGAAAAACTGTTTTTT	CASSPRTGGEATNEKLFF
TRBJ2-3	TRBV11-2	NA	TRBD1	TGTGCCAGCAGCTACTGGACAGGGATGGGCACAGATACGCAGTATTTT	CASSYWTGMGTDTQYF
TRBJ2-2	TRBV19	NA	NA	TGTGCCAGTAGTTTCGAGACATCGAACACCGGGGAGCTGTTTTTT	CASSFETSNTGELFF
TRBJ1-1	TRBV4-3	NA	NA	TGCGCCAGCAGCCAAGAAACCAGCCTCACTGAAGCTTTCTTT	CASSQETSLTEAFF
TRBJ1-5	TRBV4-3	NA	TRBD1	TGCGCCAGCAGCCCTGGACAGGGCAGTCAGCCCCAGCATTTT	CASSPGQGSQPQHF
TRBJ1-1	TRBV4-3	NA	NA	TGCGCCAGCAGCCTCACCGGTACCACGATAGCTTTCTTT	CASSLTGTTIAFF
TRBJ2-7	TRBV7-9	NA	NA	TGTGCCAGCAGCTTAGGTTTGGACTACGAGCAGTACTTC	CASSLGLDYEQYF
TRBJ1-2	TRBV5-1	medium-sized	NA	TGCGCCAGCAGCTTCACGAGGGGTCGAAACTATGGCTACACCTTC	CASSFTRGRNYGYTF
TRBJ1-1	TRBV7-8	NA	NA	TGTGCCAGCAGCTTAGGGTGGGAGGTGAACACTGAAGCTTTCTTT	CASSLGWEVNTEAFF
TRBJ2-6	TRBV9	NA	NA	TGTGCCAGCAGCGCCGTATCTGGGGCCAACGTCCTGACTTTC	CASSAVSGANVLTF
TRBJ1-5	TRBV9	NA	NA	TGTGCCAGCAGCGTAGGGGGTGCCCTCAATCAGCCCCAGCATTTT	CASSVGGALNQPQHF
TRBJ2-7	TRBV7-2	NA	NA	TGTGCCAGCAGCTTAGCGCTAATTACGGGACGGGCCTACGAGCAGTACTTC	CASSLALITGRAYEQYF
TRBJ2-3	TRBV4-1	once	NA	TGCGCCAGCAGCCTTACAGGAGTTAGCACAGATACGCAGTATTTT	CASSLTGVSTDTQYF
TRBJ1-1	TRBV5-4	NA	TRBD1	TGTGCCAGCACGCTCAGGGGGCGCGAGTACACTGAAGCTTTCTTT	CASTLRGREYTEAFF
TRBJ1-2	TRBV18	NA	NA	TGTGCCAGCTCTGTGGGTAACTATGGCTACACCTTC	CASSVGNYGYTF
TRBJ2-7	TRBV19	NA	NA	TGTGCCAGTAGTATGACACTCTTCTCCTACGAGCAGTACTTC	CASSMTLFSYEQYF
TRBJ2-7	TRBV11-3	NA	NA	TGTGCCAGCAAACTGGGGGCGAATTCCTACGAGCAGTACTTC	CASKLGANSYEQYF
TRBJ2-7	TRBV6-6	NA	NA	TGTGCCAGCAGCCGTGTCACCTACGAGCAGTACTTC	CASSRVTYEQYF
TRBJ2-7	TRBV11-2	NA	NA	TGTGCCAGCAGCCCCAGTGGGGGCTCCTACGAGCAGTACTTC	CASSPSGGSYEQYF
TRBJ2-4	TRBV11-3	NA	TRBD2	TGTGCCAGCAGCCCCGAGCCTCTAGCGGGGGGGCCCCGTAACATTCAGTACTTC	CASSPEPLAGGPRNIQYF
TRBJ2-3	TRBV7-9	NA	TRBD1	TGTGCCAGCAGCTTAATTGGCGGGCAGGGGGAGAGCACAGATACGCAGTATTTT	CASSLIGGQGESTDTQYF
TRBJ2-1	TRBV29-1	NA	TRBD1	TGCAGCGTTAGCGGAAGGGACAGGTCCTACAATGAGCAGTTCTTC	CSVSGRDRSYNEQFF
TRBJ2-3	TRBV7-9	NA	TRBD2	TGTGCCAGCAGCCCGACCCTCACTAGCGCAGATACGCAGTATTTT	CASSPTLTSADTQYF
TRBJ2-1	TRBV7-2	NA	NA	TGTGCCAGCAGCTTAGTAGGATATGTGTTCAATGAGCAGTTCTTC	CASSLVGYVFNEQFF
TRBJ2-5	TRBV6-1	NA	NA	TGTGCCAGCAGTGAAGGCTACCGCCGAGTCCAAGAGACCCAGTACTTC	CASSEGYRRVQETQYF
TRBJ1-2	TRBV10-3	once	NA	TGTGCCATCAGTGATCGGGGGATTAACTATGGCTACACCTTC	CAISDRGINYGYTF
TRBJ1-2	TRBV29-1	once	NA	TGCAGCGGGGCTTGGGAGAACTATGGCTACACCTTC	CSGAWENYGYTF
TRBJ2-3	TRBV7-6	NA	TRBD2	TGTGCCAGCAGCTTGACGGGGGGGTCTGCAGATACGCAGTATTTT	CASSLTGGSADTQYF
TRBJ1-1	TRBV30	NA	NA	TGTGCCTGGAGTGTAGGGGGGAACACTGAAGCTTTCTTT	CAWSVGGNTEAFF
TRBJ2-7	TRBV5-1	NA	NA	TGCGCCAGCAGCGACCCCCTGGCCTACGAGCAGTACTTC	CASSDPLAYEQYF
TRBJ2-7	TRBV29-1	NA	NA	TGCAGCTTCGGGGGAGGTACCTCCTACGAGCAGTACTTC	CSFGGGTSYEQYF